These T cell receptor beta chains were read from a single sample in a study of cytomegalovirus exposure and HLA in healthy donors. TCRdb's copy holds only in-frame clones and misses some; the assay was immunoSEQ multiplex PCR. The repertoire holds 190,000 or so clones, with 75% to 85% as singletons. Sequencing input: PBMCs. Every receptor here comes from a girl between 10 and 17 years old in good health and CMV-seropositive. Both conserved end residues are part of each CDR3. The order of the fields is D gene, clone size, J gene, V gene, CDR3 protein, CDR3 DNA. The D gene is left open where the match is weak. For some rows the clone size is stated as once, few or many, or as a class when expanded; others skip it.

d_gene: .
abundance: .
j_gene: TRBJ1-2
v_gene: TRBV4-2
CDR3aa: CASSRLDSPNHGYTF
CDR3nt: TGTGCCAGCAGCCGCCTCGACTCCCCGAACCACGGATACACCTTC

d_gene: TRBD2
abundance: .
j_gene: TRBJ2-1
v_gene: TRBV4-1
CDR3aa: CASSQQNRLLAGGRGEQFF
CDR3nt: TGCGCCAGCAGCCAACAAAACCGCCTCCTAGCGGGGGGGCGGGGTGAGCAGTTCTTC

d_gene: TRBD1
abundance: .
j_gene: TRBJ1-5
v_gene: TRBV4-3
CDR3aa: CASSQAPGTGGFNQPQHF
CDR3nt: TGCGCCAGCAGCCAAGCTCCCGGGACAGGGGGATTCAATCAGCCCCAGCATTTT

d_gene: TRBD2
abundance: few
j_gene: TRBJ2-7
v_gene: TRBV5-4
CDR3aa: CASSMGGAGTYEQYF
CDR3nt: TGTGCCAGCAGTATGGGAGGGGCAGGGACCTACGAGCAGTACTTC

d_gene: TRBD2
abundance: .
j_gene: TRBJ2-1
v_gene: TRBV13
CDR3aa: CASSLGGGGNEQFF
CDR3nt: TGTGCCAGCAGCTTAGGGGGCGGGGGTAATGAGCAGTTCTTC

d_gene: .
abundance: few
j_gene: TRBJ2-3
v_gene: TRBV29-1
CDR3aa: CSVELFSTDTQYF
CDR3nt: TGCAGCGTTGAATTATTCAGCACAGATACGCAGTATTTT

d_gene: .
abundance: .
j_gene: TRBJ1-2
v_gene: TRBV5-1
CDR3aa: CASSQPGQNYGYTF
CDR3nt: TGCGCCAGCAGCCAACCCGGACAGAACTATGGCTACACCTTC

d_gene: .
abundance: .
j_gene: TRBJ2-2
v_gene: TRBV30
CDR3aa: CAWSVPYPSVSNTGELFF
CDR3nt: TGTGCCTGGAGTGTACCCTATCCATCGGTTTCGAACACCGGGGAGCTGTTTTTT

d_gene: .
abundance: .
j_gene: TRBJ2-1
v_gene: TRBV4-2
CDR3aa: CASSQDGGEQFF
CDR3nt: TGTGCCAGCAGCCAAGATGGCGGAGAGCAGTTCTTC

d_gene: .
abundance: .
j_gene: TRBJ2-1
v_gene: TRBV20-1
CDR3aa: CSANRVNEQFF
CDR3nt: TGCAGTGCTAACAGGGTTAATGAGCAGTTCTTC

d_gene: .
abundance: .
j_gene: TRBJ1-5
v_gene: TRBV11-3
CDR3aa: CASSPGVQPQHF
CDR3nt: TGTGCCAGCAGCCCAGGGGTTCAGCCCCAGCATTTT

d_gene: .
abundance: .
j_gene: TRBJ2-3
v_gene: TRBV7-8
CDR3aa: CASARGGARGGTQYF
CDR3nt: TGTGCCAGCGCGAGAGGAGGGGCCCGTGGGGGTACGCAGTATTTT

d_gene: TRBD2
abundance: .
j_gene: TRBJ2-3
v_gene: TRBV12-5
CDR3aa: CASTSSGGGAHTQYF
CDR3nt: TGTGCTAGTACCTCTTCGGGCGGGGGGGCTCATACGCAGTATTTT

d_gene: TRBD1
abundance: .
j_gene: TRBJ1-5
v_gene: TRBV7-8
CDR3aa: CASYLGRDRGNQPQHF
CDR3nt: TGTGCCAGCTATCTGGGACGGGACAGGGGGAATCAGCCCCAGCATTTT

d_gene: TRBD2
abundance: .
j_gene: TRBJ2-1
v_gene: TRBV5-1
CDR3aa: CASSGGLAGGGYNEQFF
CDR3nt: TGCGCCAGCAGTGGAGGACTAGCGGGGGGGGGATACAATGAGCAGTTCTTC

d_gene: .
abundance: few
j_gene: TRBJ2-3
v_gene: TRBV6-1
CDR3aa: CASSDDGETDTDTQYF
CDR3nt: TGTGCCAGCAGTGACGATGGGGAGACCGACACAGATACGCAGTATTTT

d_gene: .
abundance: once
j_gene: TRBJ1-2
v_gene: TRBV6-5
CDR3aa: CASSGTRLYGYTF
CDR3nt: TGTGCCAGCAGTGGCACCAGGCTATATGGCTACACCTTC

d_gene: TRBD2
abundance: .
j_gene: TRBJ2-6
v_gene: TRBV29-1
CDR3aa: CSVEGGGTGANVLTF
CDR3nt: TGCAGCGTTGAAGGGGGGGGTACTGGGGCCAACGTCCTGACTTTC

d_gene: TRBD1
abundance: .
j_gene: TRBJ1-5
v_gene: TRBV6-4
CDR3aa: CASSDSRTGKNQPQHF
CDR3nt: TGTGCCAGCAGTGACTCCCGGACAGGGAAGAATCAGCCCCAGCATTTT

d_gene: .
abundance: once
j_gene: TRBJ2-7
v_gene: TRBV2
CDR3aa: CASKTDGGRYEQYF
CDR3nt: TGTGCCAGCAAGACTGACGGGGGGCGATACGAGCAGTACTTC

d_gene: .
abundance: .
j_gene: TRBJ2-3
v_gene: TRBV5-1
CDR3aa: CASSEGGSTDTQYF
CDR3nt: TGCGCCAGCTCCGAGGGAGGTAGCACAGATACGCAGTATTTT

d_gene: TRBD2
abundance: .
j_gene: TRBJ2-1
v_gene: TRBV5-1
CDR3aa: CASSFGSLSSGSLTGGAVGEQFF
CDR3nt: TGCGCCAGCAGCTTTGGGTCCCTCTCCTCCGGGTCCCTGACGGGGGGGGCCGTCGGTGAGCAGTTCTTC

d_gene: TRBD1
abundance: .
j_gene: TRBJ2-6
v_gene: TRBV4-3
CDR3aa: CASSQDLPGQGVTGANVLTF
CDR3nt: TGCGCCAGCAGCCAAGATCTTCCGGGACAGGGCGTCACTGGGGCCAACGTCCTGACTTTC

d_gene: .
abundance: .
j_gene: TRBJ2-7
v_gene: TRBV7-2
CDR3aa: CASSLDRAYEQYF
CDR3nt: TGTGCCAGCAGCTTAGATCGGGCCTACGAGCAGTACTTC

d_gene: .
abundance: .
j_gene: TRBJ2-1
v_gene: TRBV5-1
CDR3aa: CASSLVPTGAYNEQFF
CDR3nt: TGCGCCAGCAGCTTGGTCCCGACTGGTGCCTACAATGAGCAGTTCTTC

d_gene: .
abundance: .
j_gene: TRBJ1-1
v_gene: TRBV6-5
CDR3aa: CASSTTGILNTEAFF
CDR3nt: TGTGCCAGCAGTACCACAGGGATACTTAACACTGAAGCTTTCTTT

d_gene: TRBD2
abundance: .
j_gene: TRBJ2-7
v_gene: TRBV9
CDR3aa: CASSVTSGVGDEQYF
CDR3nt: TGTGCCAGCAGCGTTACTAGCGGGGTCGGCGACGAGCAGTACTTC

d_gene: TRBD1
abundance: .
j_gene: TRBJ2-7
v_gene: TRBV29-1
CDR3aa: CSAERPGQGAYEQYF
CDR3nt: TGCAGCGCCGAACGTCCGGGACAGGGGGCCTACGAGCAGTACTTC

d_gene: .
abundance: .
j_gene: TRBJ1-4
v_gene: TRBV6-6
CDR3aa: CASRAGQGGEKLFF
CDR3nt: TGTGCCAGCAGAGCGGGCCAGGGTGGTGAAAAACTGTTTTTT

d_gene: .
abundance: .
j_gene: TRBJ1-1
v_gene: TRBV5-4
CDR3aa: CASSLGLGGTEAFF
CDR3nt: TGTGCCAGCAGCTTGGGCTTAGGGGGCACTGAAGCTTTCTTT

d_gene: TRBD2
abundance: few
j_gene: TRBJ2-1
v_gene: TRBV25-1
CDR3aa: CASSELSGGYSDEQFF
CDR3nt: TGTGCCAGCAGTGAGCTTAGCGGGGGCTACTCGGATGAGCAGTTCTTC

d_gene: TRBD1
abundance: .
j_gene: TRBJ2-7
v_gene: TRBV6-6
CDR3aa: CASNPLPGGKEQYF
CDR3nt: TGTGCCAGCAACCCTCTGCCAGGGGGTAAAGAGCAGTACTTC

d_gene: .
abundance: .
j_gene: TRBJ1-3
v_gene: TRBV18
CDR3aa: CASYNLGNTIYF
CDR3nt: TGTGCCAGCTACAATTTAGGAAACACCATATATTTT

d_gene: TRBD2
abundance: .
j_gene: TRBJ2-1
v_gene: TRBV10-2
CDR3aa: CASCRGLAVGGEQFF
CDR3nt: TGCGCCAGCTGTCGCGGACTAGCGGTGGGTGGGGAGCAGTTCTTC

d_gene: TRBD2
abundance: .
j_gene: TRBJ2-5
v_gene: TRBV5-1
CDR3aa: CASSLIGTSGKGTQYF
CDR3nt: TGCGCCAGCAGCTTAATAGGGACTAGCGGAAAAGGGACCCAGTACTTC

d_gene: .
abundance: .
j_gene: TRBJ2-3
v_gene: TRBV15
CDR3aa: CATSSLEGTDTQYF
CDR3nt: TGTGCCACCAGCAGTCTGGAGGGCACAGATACGCAGTATTTT

d_gene: .
abundance: many
j_gene: TRBJ2-2
v_gene: TRBV6-4
CDR3aa: CASSDSGDTGELFF
CDR3nt: TGTGCCAGCAGTGACTCAGGGGACACCGGGGAGCTGTTTTTT

d_gene: TRBD1
abundance: .
j_gene: TRBJ1-4
v_gene: TRBV25-1
CDR3aa: CASSNNRGNEKLFF
CDR3nt: TGTGCCAGCAGTAACAACAGGGGCAATGAAAAACTGTTTTTT

d_gene: .
abundance: .
j_gene: TRBJ2-6
v_gene: TRBV5-1
CDR3aa: CASSTGTAGANVLTF
CDR3nt: TGCGCCAGCAGCACGGGAACTGCTGGGGCCAACGTCCTGACTTTC

d_gene: TRBD1
abundance: .
j_gene: TRBJ1-1
v_gene: TRBV6-4
CDR3aa: CASSPDRASTEAFF
CDR3nt: TGTGCCAGCAGCCCAGACAGGGCGAGCACTGAAGCTTTCTTT

d_gene: TRBD2
abundance: .
j_gene: TRBJ2-7
v_gene: TRBV7-2
CDR3aa: CASSIGTSGLSSYEQYF
CDR3nt: TGTGCCAGCAGCATCGGGACTAGCGGCCTCAGCTCCTACGAGCAGTACTTC

d_gene: .
abundance: .
j_gene: TRBJ2-2
v_gene: TRBV18
CDR3aa: CASSPSTLELELFF
CDR3nt: TGTGCCAGCTCACCAAGTACTTTGGAGTTGGAGCTGTTTTTT

d_gene: .
abundance: .
j_gene: TRBJ2-3
v_gene: TRBV5-6
CDR3aa: CASSLRSGSTDTQYF
CDR3nt: TGTGCCAGCAGCTTGCGGTCGGGGAGCACAGATACGCAGTATTTT

d_gene: TRBD1
abundance: .
j_gene: TRBJ1-5
v_gene: TRBV6-5
CDR3aa: CASSTGGNQPQHF
CDR3nt: TGTGCCAGCAGTACAGGGGGCAATCAGCCCCAGCATTTT

d_gene: TRBD2
abundance: .
j_gene: TRBJ2-3
v_gene: TRBV11-2
CDR3aa: CASSSNLAGPLSTDTQYF
CDR3nt: TGTGCCAGCAGCTCCAACTTAGCGGGGCCTCTTTCCACAGATACGCAGTATTTT

d_gene: TRBD1
abundance: .
j_gene: TRBJ1-5
v_gene: TRBV5-1
CDR3aa: CASSFRDRREEPQHF
CDR3nt: TGCGCCAGCAGCTTCCGGGACAGAAGAGAGGAGCCCCAGCATTTT

d_gene: TRBD2
abundance: .
j_gene: TRBJ2-2
v_gene: TRBV10-2
CDR3aa: CASAPWGGGGELFF
CDR3nt: TGCGCCAGCGCGCCCTGGGGGGGAGGCGGGGAGCTGTTTTTT

d_gene: .
abundance: .
j_gene: TRBJ2-3
v_gene: TRBV27
CDR3aa: CASSLGLIHITDTQYF
CDR3nt: TGTGCCAGCAGTCTAGGCCTGATACACATCACAGATACGCAGTATTTT

d_gene: .
abundance: .
j_gene: TRBJ1-3
v_gene: TRBV6-4
CDR3aa: CASSSPHGSSGNTIYF
CDR3nt: TGTGCCAGCAGTTCCCCCCACGGTAGCTCTGGAAACACCATATATTTT

d_gene: .
abundance: .
j_gene: TRBJ2-7
v_gene: TRBV7-2
CDR3aa: CASSPSRGGTYEQYF
CDR3nt: TGTGCCAGCAGCCCAAGCCGTGGGGGGACCTACGAGCAGTACTTC

d_gene: TRBD2
abundance: .
j_gene: TRBJ2-1
v_gene: TRBV7-6
CDR3aa: CASRSLAGGLNEQFF
CDR3nt: TGTGCCAGCAGGTCACTGGCGGGGGGGTTGAATGAGCAGTTCTTC

d_gene: .
abundance: .
j_gene: TRBJ1-2
v_gene: TRBV5-1
CDR3aa: CASSLSPGIENGYTF
CDR3nt: TGCGCCAGCAGCTTGTCCCCGGGAATCGAGAATGGCTACACCTTC

d_gene: TRBD1
abundance: few
j_gene: TRBJ2-5
v_gene: TRBV7-8
CDR3aa: CASSLNRGPSETQYF
CDR3nt: TGTGCCAGCAGCTTGAACAGGGGGCCTAGCGAGACCCAGTACTTC

d_gene: TRBD1
abundance: .
j_gene: TRBJ2-7
v_gene: TRBV5-1
CDR3aa: CASQQGGSYEQYF
CDR3nt: TGCGCCAGTCAACAGGGGGGCTCCTACGAGCAGTACTTC

d_gene: .
abundance: .
j_gene: TRBJ1-5
v_gene: TRBV12-2
CDR3aa: CASRGLGGQPQHF
CDR3nt: TGTGCAAGTCGAGGTCTAGGGGGTCAGCCCCAGCATTTT

d_gene: TRBD2
abundance: .
j_gene: TRBJ2-1
v_gene: TRBV9
CDR3aa: CASSVEAGGGNEQFF
CDR3nt: TGTGCCAGCAGCGTAGAAGCGGGGGGGGGAAATGAGCAGTTCTTC

d_gene: .
abundance: few
j_gene: TRBJ1-4
v_gene: TRBV28
CDR3aa: CASSLPVATNEKLFF
CDR3nt: TGTGCCAGCAGTTTACCCGTTGCAACTAATGAAAAACTGTTTTTT

d_gene: TRBD1
abundance: .
j_gene: TRBJ2-7
v_gene: TRBV5-4
CDR3aa: CASSQQGASYEQYF
CDR3nt: TGTGCCAGCAGCCAACAGGGGGCCTCCTACGAGCAGTACTTC

d_gene: TRBD1
abundance: .
j_gene: TRBJ1-2
v_gene: TRBV27
CDR3aa: CASSLKFSGGYGYTF
CDR3nt: TGTGCCAGCAGTTTAAAATTTTCAGGGGGCTATGGCTACACCTTC

d_gene: TRBD2
abundance: .
j_gene: TRBJ2-2
v_gene: TRBV7-2
CDR3aa: CASSLVAGGRTGELFF
CDR3nt: TGTGCCAGCAGTTTAGTAGCGGGGGGGCGGACCGGGGAGCTGTTTTTT